What follows is one T cell receptor beta chain and its context. TCRdb redid the calling of the PCR reads with MiXCR, one entry per CDR3 protein. Found here are 490,000 or so distinct CDR3 sequences, 20% to 25% of them singletons; the top ten hold about 0.78%. This record comes from a study of molecular identifiers for immune sequencing clone quantification. Study-wide background: Within a replicate experiment, RNA obtained from either approximately 20,000 or 100,000 naive CD8 cells was divided into five aliquots, and four of those aliquots were then sequenced.

Germline CDR1 reads SGDLS; CDR2 reads YYNGEE. The ends were cut back, 7 bases at V and 4 bases at J, with 23 bases in the middle. The CDR3 runs to 16 residues. Naive CD8 library inputs spanned roughly 18,000 to 1,000,000 sorted cells and 10%, 30% or 50% RNA. Sequencing was performed on naive CD8+ T cells from blood, with Jurkat cell RNA spiked in. Subset specified: FACS-sorted CD8+CD4-CCR7+CD45RA+ naive T cells. The receptor's source is a human donor in good health. Some libraries in this study had Jurkat cell RNA spiked in. The V gene is TRBV9, the J gene TRBJ1-2; D remains unclear. In DNA, the CDR3 is TGTGCCAGCGGCGATTCCCTCAATCAAGCCCTCTATGGCTACACCTTC. Its protein product is CASGDSLNQALYGYTF.